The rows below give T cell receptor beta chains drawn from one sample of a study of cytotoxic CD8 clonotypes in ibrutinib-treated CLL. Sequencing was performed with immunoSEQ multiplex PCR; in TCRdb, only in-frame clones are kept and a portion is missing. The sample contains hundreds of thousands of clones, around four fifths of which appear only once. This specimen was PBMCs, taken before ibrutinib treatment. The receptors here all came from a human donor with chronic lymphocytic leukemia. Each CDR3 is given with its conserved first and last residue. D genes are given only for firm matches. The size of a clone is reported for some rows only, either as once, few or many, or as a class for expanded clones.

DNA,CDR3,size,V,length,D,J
TGCACCAGCAGCCAAGAAGTACCGGGACCTGGGATGAGAAAACTGTTTTTT,CTSSQEVPGPGMRKLFF,-,TRBV1,17,-,TRBJ1-4
TGTGCCAGCAGCTGGGACCTAACCTACAATGAGCAGTTCTTC,CASSWDLTYNEQFF,-,TRBV28,14,-,TRBJ2-1
TGTGCCACCAGCAGAGATCGGCACCAGAACACTGAAGCTTTCTTT,CATSRDRHQNTEAFF,-,TRBV15,15,-,TRBJ1-1
TGTGCCTGGAGTGTACACGAGACAATCGAGCAGTACTTC,CAWSVHETIEQYF,-,TRBV30,13,-,TRBJ2-7
TGCGCCAGCAGCCAGCCGGGACAGGGCTTCTATGGCTACACCTTC,CASSQPGQGFYGYTF,few,TRBV4-3,15,TRBD1,TRBJ1-2
TGTGCCACCAGCCCGAGAACTGGAAACACCATATATTTT,CATSPRTGNTIYF,-,TRBV15,13,-,TRBJ1-3
TGTGCCAGCAGCGTAGTTCCCACTAGCGGCTCCCTCTACAATGAGCAGTTCTTC,CASSVVPTSGSLYNEQFF,-,TRBV9,18,TRBD2,TRBJ2-1
TGCGCCAGCAGACAGGGTGTGATGTTCTCAGATACGCAGTATTTT,CASRQGVMFSDTQYF,-,TRBV5-1,15,-,TRBJ2-3
TGTGCCAGCAGCGTAGCCCCCACGACAGGGGGTTTTGGCTACACCTTC,CASSVAPTTGGFGYTF,few,TRBV9,16,TRBD1,TRBJ1-2
TGCGCCAGCAGCTTGAATTGGAGGGGGACCGATGAGCAGTTCTTC,CASSLNWRGTDEQFF,-,TRBV5-1,15,-,TRBJ2-1
TGCGCCAGCAGCGATCCACAGGGGGTTCTTTACGAGCAGTACTTC,CASSDPQGVLYEQYF,-,TRBV5-1,15,TRBD1,TRBJ2-7
TGTGCGTTGGGGACAGATATCGCGAACACCGGGGAGCTGTTTTTT,CALGTDIANTGELFF,-,TRBV30,15,TRBD1,TRBJ2-2
TGTGCCAGCAGCTTAGACCTGGGGACTGAAGCTTTCTTT,CASSLDLGTEAFF,-,TRBV11-3,13,-,TRBJ1-1
TGTGCCAGCAGGCCATCGGGACTAGCGGTTTACGAGCAGTACTTC,CASRPSGLAVYEQYF,-,TRBV27,15,TRBD2,TRBJ2-7
TGTGCCGGATCTGCCAGGTGGAGCACCGGGGAGCTGTTTTTT,CAGSARWSTGELFF,-,TRBV2,14,-,TRBJ2-2
TGTGCCAGCAGCTCAAGGACAGATGGTACTGAAGCTTTCTTT,CASSSRTDGTEAFF,-,TRBV5-4,14,-,TRBJ1-1
TGTGCCAGCAGCTTAATGGCTAACAGAAATCAGCCCCAGCATTTT,CASSLMANRNQPQHF,-,TRBV11-2,15,-,TRBJ1-5
TGTGCCAGCAGTGGAGGGACAGGGCCAGGGCCCCAGCATTTT,CASSGGTGPGPQHF,-,TRBV6-1,14,TRBD1,TRBJ1-5
TGTGCCAGCAGTGAATTTGGGGGGCGAGGCTACACCTTC,CASSEFGGRGYTF,-,TRBV25-1,13,-,TRBJ1-2
TGCGCCAGCAGCCTAAGGACAGGGCGGAACACCGGGGAGCTGTTTTTT,CASSLRTGRNTGELFF,-,TRBV5-1,16,TRBD1,TRBJ2-2
TGTGCCAGCAGCTCCGGGACTAGCTCCCGCGAGCAGTACTTC,CASSSGTSSREQYF,-,TRBV7-3,14,TRBD2,TRBJ2-7
TGCGCCAGCAGCAATGGATTCCTTGCAACTAATGAAAAACTGTTTTTT,CASSNGFLATNEKLFF,-,TRBV4-3,16,-,TRBJ1-4
TGTGCCAGCAGTCTCCCATTGAGGGAACGCGAGCAGTACTTC,CASSLPLREREQYF,-,TRBV28,14,-,TRBJ2-7
TGTGCCAGCAGCGTAGACCAGGGTTATGGCTACACCTTC,CASSVDQGYGYTF,-,TRBV9,13,-,TRBJ1-2
TGTGCCAGCACCAAAAGGGGGGCTTCTACCTACGAGCAGTACTTC,CASTKRGASTYEQYF,-,TRBV5-5,15,-,TRBJ2-7
TGTGCCAGCAGTCAAGCGGGAACTAGCACAGATACGCAGTATTTT,CASSQAGTSTDTQYF,-,TRBV2,15,TRBD2,TRBJ2-3
TGTGCCAGCAGTTTATTACCCCCAGGGCAGAGGAGCAATCAGCCCCAGCATTTT,CASSLLPPGQRSNQPQHF,-,TRBV27,18,-,TRBJ1-5
TGTGCCAGCAGCTTATACGACAGGGAGTACTTC,CASSLYDREYF,-,TRBV7-2,11,TRBD1,TRBJ2-7